What follows are 21 T cell receptor beta chains derived from one specimen sequenced in a study of CD4 T cells in relation to SARS-CoV-2 and coronaviruses. Their specific antigens are unknown. Sequenced by immunoSEQ multiplex PCR; TCRdb stores in-frame clones only, minus some. The data show approximately 25,000 clones, about 73% seen once. Before the COVID-19 pandemic, during about 2011-2019, CD4+ T cells were taken from unexposed donors. The cells were cultured for 10 days before CD4+ T cells were isolated. Sequenced sample: CD4+ T cells from PBMCs, cultured in vitro. All receptors derive from a human donor in good health.

This clone is medium-sized. The rearrangement joins TRBV2 to TRBJ1-6; 11 positions agree with TRBD1. J was trimmed by 9 bases and V by 6 bases; bases with no gene match: 4. Germline V gene sequence: CDR1 SNHLY, CDR2 FYNNEI. The CDR3 spans 14 residues. The CDR3 DNA sequence: TGTGCCAGCAGGATAGGACAGGGGGCTTCACCCCTCCACTTT. Its translation: CASRIGQGASPLHF.

The chain employs TRBV7-3 and TRBJ2-1; TRBD2 matches at 9 bases. After removal of 5 bases from V and 0 bases from J, the junction contained 8 bases not matched to a gene. The CDR3 is 17 residues long. Germline V gene data show CDR1 as SGHTA and CDR2 as FQGTGA. The CDR3: CASSGTAGGPSYNEQFF. The CDR3 nucleotides are TGTGCCAGCAGCGGTACAGCGGGAGGACCCTCCTACAATGAGCAGTTCTTC.

The chain recombines TRBV7-9 with TRBJ1-1, with D perhaps TRBD1 (5 bases). Germline V gene data show CDR1 as SEHNR and CDR2 as FQNEAQ (reference sequence). The CDR3 sequence is 13 residues long. Deletions cut 7 bases from V and 4 bases from J, with 13 bases between. The CDR3 nucleotides are TGTGCCAGCATCCGGGGGGTTGGCACTGAAGCTTTCTTT. It encodes CASIRGVGTEAFF.

The chain is built from TRBV28 and TRBJ2-1; D is uncertain. This CDR3 is 11 amino acids long. The germline gives CDR1 MDHEN, CDR2 SYDVKM. V lost 1 base, J lost 5 bases, and 0 bases lay in between. The CDR3 sequence is CASSLYNEQFF. As DNA, the CDR3 is TGTGCCAGCAGTTTATACAATGAGCAGTTCTTC.

This clone was detected a few times. V and J are TRBV5-4 and TRBJ2-1; 7 nucleotides agree with TRBD2. The CDR3 totals 16 residues. The V gene's germline CDR1 is SGHNT and CDR2 YYREEE (reference sequence). V shed 5 bases, J shed 7 bases, and the junction held 15 bases outside the gene matches. CDR3 DNA sequence: TGTGCCAGCAGTCCCCGCCGCCTAGCGGAGGGAAATGAGCAGTTCTTC. Amino acid sequence: CASSPRRLAEGNEQFF.

The chain links TRBV10-1 to TRBJ2-3, with 9 bases identical to TRBD2. Germline V lookup: CDR1 WNHNN, CDR2 SYGVQD (reference sequence). V lost 6 bases to trimming and J lost 0 bases; unmatched junction nucleotides: 4. The CDR3 is 15 residues long. CDR3 nucleotides: TGCGCCAGCAGAGCTAGCGGGGCTAGCACAGATACGCAGTATTTT. This codes for CASRASGASTDTQYF.

V usage is TRBV4-2 and J usage is TRBJ1-5; D is ambiguous. From germline, CDR1 is LGHNA and CDR2 YNFKEQ. V was cut by 1 base and J by 4 bases, with 11 bases left in between. The CDR3 consists of 15 residues. The CDR3 coding sequence is TGTGCCAGCAGCCAAGGAGGAGGCCAAAATCAGCCCCAGCATTTT. It is translated as CASSQGGGQNQPQHF.

This clone was found once. The chain is built from TRBV18 and TRBJ2-1; tentative D call: TRBD2 (6 bases). The CDR3 runs to 16 residues. Germline loops: CDR1 KGHSH, CDR2 LQKENI. V gave up 0 bases and J gave up 9 bases, with 18 bases separating them. The CDR3 coding sequence is TGTGCCAGCTCACCACCCGGGGGACGCGGCGGTAGTGAGCAGTTCTTC. Translation gives CASSPPGGRGGSEQFF.

This chain links TRBV7-9 with TRBJ1-4, with 11 bases matching TRBD1. The CDR3 has 16 amino acids. The germline V gene encodes CDR1 SEHNR and CDR2 FQNEAQ (reference sequence). V lost 0 bases to trimming and J lost 7 bases; unmatched junction nucleotides: 4. CDR3 in amino acids: CASSLASGTGGEKLFF. CDR3 nucleotide sequence: TGTGCCAGCAGCTTAGCATCCGGGACAGGGGGTGAAAAACTGTTTTTT.

The chain's CDR3 is CASSPSGGAKEQYF. The CDR3, as DNA: TGTGCCAGCAGCCCGAGTGGGGGGGCGAAGGAGCAGTACTTC. The chain is built from TRBV7-9 and TRBJ2-7; possible D gene TRBD2, 7 bases. Germline CDR1 reads SEHNR; CDR2 reads FQNEAQ (reference sequence). The CDR3 extends over 14 amino acids. The V and J ends lost 5 bases and 7 bases respectively, with 18 bases between them.

The chain employs TRBV5-1 and TRBJ2-3; D remains ambiguous. Germline V CDR1 and CDR2: SGHRS, YFSETQ. The V and J ends lost 5 bases and 3 bases respectively, with 10 bases between them. The CDR3 is made up of 13 amino acids. DNA of the CDR3: TGCGCCAGCAGAGGAAAGGAGACAGATACGCAGTATTTT. It encodes CASRGKETDTQYF.

The chain is built from TRBV30 and TRBJ1-1; tentatively, D is TRBD1 (5 bases). The germline gives CDR1 GTSNPN, CDR2 SVGIG (reference sequence). CDR3 length: 15 amino acids. V lost 3 bases to trimming and J lost 5 bases, with 19 bases between them. This CDR3 is CAWSYPGRGETEAFF. The CDR3 DNA sequence: TGTGCCTGGAGCTACCCGGGACGCGGGGAGACTGAAGCTTTCTTT.

The chain links TRBV15 to TRBJ2-7; possibly TRBD2 for D (5 bases). Per germline, CDR1 LNHNV and CDR2 YYDKDF (reference sequence). V was clipped by 3 bases and J by 3 bases, with 18 bases between them. CDR3 length equals 16 residues. The CDR3 DNA reads TGTGCCACCAGCAGGGAAAAAGCGGATACTAACTACGAGCAGTACTTC. Translation: CATSREKADTNYEQYF.

The rearrangement links TRBV5-6 to TRBJ1-5; 11 bases map to TRBD1. Per the germline V gene, CDR1 is SGHDT and CDR2 is YYEEEE. This CDR3 contains 17 residues. V lost 0 bases and J lost 7; bases outside the gene matches: 9. The CDR3 DNA reads TGTGCCAGCAGCTTGGGCCCGGGGACAGGGGGGACCCAGCCCCAGCATTTT. Its translation is CASSLGPGTGGTQPQHF.

The chain links TRBV19 to TRBJ1-5, with D possibly TRBD1 on 6 matching bases. The CDR3 length is 17 residues. V gave up 4 bases and J gave up 6 bases, with 22 bases separating them. Germline loops: CDR1 LNHDA, CDR2 SQIVND (reference sequence). This CDR3 is CASSNSMDSMITQPQHF. Written as DNA, the CDR3 is TGTGCCAGTAGTAACTCTATGGACAGTATGATAACTCAGCCCCAGCATTTT. Based on the CDR3 plus reference TRBV19 and TRBJ1-5, the full variable domain is DGGITQSPKYLFRKEGQNVTLSCEQNLNHDAMYWYRQDPGQGLRLIYYSQIVNDFQKGDIAEGYSVSREKKESFPLTVTSAQKNPTAFYLCASSNSMDSMITQPQHFGDGTRLSIL.

V is TRBV7-9 and J is TRBJ2-1; D remains ambiguous. This CDR3 is 14 amino acids long. Germline V lookup: CDR1 SEHNR, CDR2 FQNEAQ (reference sequence). Deletions cut 5 bases from V and 6 bases from J, with 14 bases between. The CDR3 loop is CASSADPGFNEQFF. DNA of the CDR3: TGTGCCAGCAGCGCAGATCCCGGATTCAATGAGCAGTTCTTC.

There are a few counts of this clone. The chain recombines TRBV6-5 with TRBJ2-7; D unresolved. Deletions cut 7 bases from V and 5 bases from J, with 15 bases between. Germline V gene sequence: CDR1 MNHEY, CDR2 SVGAGI. The CDR3 loop spans 13 amino acids. The CDR3: CASNSRPIHEQYF. The CDR3 bases are TGTGCCAGCAACTCACGGCCTATCCACGAGCAGTACTTC.

The rearrangement links TRBV18 to TRBJ1-6, with D unclear. This CDR3 spans 13 amino acids. The germline V gene encodes CDR1 KGHSH and CDR2 LQKENI. The germline V and J ends were trimmed by 3 bases and 10 bases, with 10 bases remaining between them. The CDR3 loop is CASSPPFRSPLHF. The CDR3 DNA reads as TGTGCCAGCTCACCCCCCTTCCGATCACCCCTCCACTTT.

This clone was found once. The chain employs TRBV29-1 and TRBJ2-5, with 7 bases identical to TRBD1. The CDR3 is 13 amino acids. Trimming took 7 bases from V and 1 from J; bases not matched to a gene: 6. The germline V gene has CDR1 SQVTM and CDR2 ANQGSEA. The CDR3 reads CSAVDRTQETQYF. CDR3 coding DNA: TGCAGCGCTGTGGACAGGACCCAAGAGACCCAGTACTTC.

J is TRBJ2-3 and V is TRBV5-5; TRBD2 might be the D (6 bases). Germline CDR1 SGHKS, CDR2 YYEKEE (reference sequence). This CDR3 is 15 amino acids long. Trimming stripped 3 bases from V and 3 bases from J, with 14 bases between. DNA for the CDR3: TGTGCCAGCAGCTCTCTAGGAGGGGCAACAGATACGCAGTATTTT. Protein product: CASSSLGGATDTQYF.

The J gene is TRBJ1-4, the V gene TRBV7-9; the D is unclear. This CDR3 contains 14 residues. Deletions cut 3 bases from V and 3 bases from J, with 8 bases between. Germline V gene data show CDR1 as SEHNR and CDR2 as FQNEAQ (reference sequence). CDR3 sequence (DNA): TGTGCCAGCAGCTTCTACAGTCCTAATGAAAAACTGTTTTTT. Amino acids: CASSFYSPNEKLFF. The variable domain in full, completed from reference TRBV7-9 and TRBJ1-4, reads DTGVSQNPRHKITKRGQNVTFRCDPISEHNRLYWYRQTLGQGPEFLTYFQNEAQLEKSRLLSDRFSAERPKGSFSTLEIQRTEQGDSAMYLCASSFYSPNEKLFFGSGTQLSVL.